These 30 T cell receptor beta chains originate from one sample sequenced in a study of cytomegalovirus exposure and HLA in healthy donors. Primers for the PCR totalled 60 Vbeta and 13 Jbeta. Clones were sequenced by immunoSEQ multiplex PCR, and TCRdb holds only the in-frame ones, with some missing. The sample records 100,000 to 150,000 clones, 78% being singletons. The sequenced material came from PBMCs. These receptor sequences come from a woman aged 40 to 49 in good health and CMV-seronegative.

The V gene is TRBV28, the J gene TRBJ1-5; D is unresolved. The V end lost 3 bases, the J end lost 7 bases, and 16 bases lay between the germline ends. CDR1 is MDHEN, CDR2 SYDVKM, per germline. The CDR3 covers 15 residues. This chain's CDR3 is CASSFPGVQGQPQHF. The CDR3 DNA follows: TGTGCCAGCAGTTTTCCCGGGGTCCAAGGGCAGCCCCAGCATTTT.

The chain uses TRBV2 and TRBJ2-5, with unresolved D. This CDR3 spans 13 amino acids. Germline V gene sequence: CDR1 SNHLY, CDR2 FYNNEI. V gave up 7 bases and J gave up 5 bases, with 14 bases separating them. DNA of the CDR3: TGTGCCAGCAAGTATTTAGTTTGGGAGACCCAGTACTTC. This sequence encodes CASKYLVWETQYF.

This chain uses TRBV7-9 with TRBJ2-3; perhaps TRBD1 as D (6 bases). V was shortened by 2 bases and J by 6 bases, with 12 bases between the two germline ends. The CDR3 extends over 14 amino acids. The germline CDR1 and CDR2 sequences are SEHNR and FQNEAQ (reference sequence). CDR3 nucleotides: TGTGCCAGCAGCTTAAGTGCTGGGGGCGATACGCAGTATTTT. Translated, it gives CASSLSAGGDTQYF.

This clone occurred a few times. The V and J genes are TRBV19 and TRBJ2-5; a possible D gene is TRBD2 (6 bases). CDR1 is LNHDA, CDR2 SQIVND, per germline (reference sequence). V was shortened by 2 bases and J by 1 base, with 11 bases between the two germline ends. There are 15 residues in the CDR3. This chain's CDR3 is CASSINGGIQETQYF. DNA of the CDR3: TGTGCCAGTAGTATAAACGGAGGGATCCAAGAGACCCAGTACTTC.

This chain connects TRBV27 to TRBJ2-5; 10 nucleotides match TRBD2. The CDR3 sequence is 14 residues long. V dropped 3 bases and J dropped 5; count of bases not matched to a gene: 3. Germline-derived CDR1 and CDR2 are MNHEY and SMNVEV (reference sequence). CDR3: CASSFSSGSETQYF. The CDR3 bases are TGTGCCAGCAGTTTTTCTAGCGGGAGTGAGACCCAGTACTTC.

This clone was seen a handful of times. CDR3 residues: CASSTYRAGNEQFF. Here the CDR3 DNA reads TGTGCCAGCAGCACCTACAGGGCCGGGAATGAGCAGTTCTTC. This chain uses TRBV28 with TRBJ2-1; tentative D call: TRBD1 (6 bases). The CDR3 length is 14 residues. The germline V and J ends were trimmed by 6 bases and 7 bases, with 16 bases remaining between them. Germline-derived CDR1 and CDR2 are MDHEN and SYDVKM.

The rearrangement uses TRBV5-1 and TRBJ2-3, with 14 nucleotides matching TRBD2. The length of the CDR3 is 16 residues. Germline values: CDR1 SGHRS, CDR2 YFSETQ. Unmatched junction bases numbered 5, after V lost 4 bases and J lost 4 bases. CDR3 sequence: CASSPGLAGGPDTQYF. In DNA form, the CDR3 reads TGCGCCAGCAGCCCCGGACTAGCGGGAGGTCCAGATACGCAGTATTTT.

The CDR3 DNA sequence: TGTGCCAGCAGCTCCCCCGCGACTCCAGCCTTGGGGCAGTTCTTC. It is translated as CASSSPATPALGQFF. The genes are TRBV11-2 and TRBJ2-1; no clear D. This CDR3 spans 15 amino acids. The germline V and J ends were trimmed by 4 bases and 12 bases, with 22 bases remaining between them. Per the germline V gene, CDR1 is SGHAT and CDR2 is FQNNGV.

This chain uses TRBV6-5 with TRBJ1-6, with D tentatively TRBD1 (6 bases). Germline CDR1 and CDR2: MNHEY and SVGAGI. The CDR3 has 15 amino acids. The ends were cut back, 0 bases at V and 6 bases at J, with 9 bases in the middle. CDR3 residues: CASSYSTGLNSPLHF. The CDR3 coding sequence is TGTGCCAGCAGTTACTCGACAGGCCTTAATTCACCCCTCCACTTT.

J is TRBJ1-2 and V is TRBV30; 7 positions match TRBD1. This CDR3 has 15 amino acids. Trimming removed 4 bases from V and 1 base from J; junction bases left unmatched: 9. Looked up from germline, CDR1 is GTSNPN and CDR2 is SVGIG (reference sequence). The CDR3: CAWKVKGAGNYGYTF. CDR3 in DNA: TGTGCCTGGAAAGTGAAGGGGGCAGGTAACTATGGCTACACCTTC. Full variable domain (rest looked up from reference TRBV30 and TRBJ1-2): SQTIHQWPATLVQPVGSPLSLECTVEGTSNPNLYWYRQAAGRGLQLLFYSVGIGQISSEVPQNLSASRPQDRQFILSSKKLLLSDSGFYLCAWKVKGAGNYGYTFGSGTRLTVV.

The chain couples TRBV7-2 to TRBJ1-2; 11 bases align to TRBD1. CDR1 SGHTA and CDR2 FQGNSA come from the germline V gene. The CDR3 runs 12 residues. The trim removed 6 bases at V and 6 bases at J, leaving 0 bases unmatched. This CDR3 reads CASRDRGHGYTF. The CDR3 DNA follows: TGTGCCAGCAGGGACAGGGGGCATGGCTACACCTTC.

The rearrangement uses TRBV5-1 and TRBJ2-3; 9 bases fit TRBD1. Trimming took 4 bases from V and 6 from J; bases not matched to a gene: 6. The CDR3 extends over 14 amino acids. Germline V lookup: CDR1 SGHRS, CDR2 YFSETQ. CDR3 residues: CASSPGQGTDTQYF. The DNA for the CDR3 is TGCGCCAGCAGCCCGGGACAGGGTACGGATACGCAGTATTTT.

The chain carries TRBV11-2 and TRBJ2-4, with D perhaps matching TRBD1 (6 bases). Germline assignment: CDR1 SGHAT and CDR2 FQNNGV. V gave up 5 bases and J gave up 6 bases, with 11 bases separating them. The CDR3 sequence is 13 residues long. The CDR3 reads CASSAGVGNIQYF. DNA of the CDR3: TGTGCCAGCAGCGCAGGGGTTGGAAACATTCAGTACTTC. The complete variable domain, with remaining parts taken from reference TRBV11-2 and TRBJ2-4, reads EAGVAQSPRYKIIEKRQSVAFWCNPISGHATLYWYQQILGQGPKLLIQFQNNGVVDDSQLPKDRFSAERLKGVDSTLKIQPAKLEDSAVYLCASSAGVGNIQYFGAGTRLSVL.

The chain couples TRBV7-2 to TRBJ1-1, with TRBD1 identical over 8 bases. The germline gives CDR1 SGHTA, CDR2 FQGNSA. The ends lost 0 bases at V and 3 bases at J; junction bases unmatched: 3. The CDR3 length is 15 residues. The CDR3, as DNA: TGTGCCAGCAGCTTAGCACTGACAGGGGACACTGAAGCTTTCTTT. This encodes CASSLALTGDTEAFF.

The V gene is TRBV6-1, the J gene TRBJ2-3, with D maybe TRBD1 (6 bases). Germline CDR1 MNHNS, CDR2 SASEGT. With 2 bases removed from V and 9 bases from J, the gap between germline ends came to 9 bases. The CDR3 loop spans 12 amino acids. CDR3: CASSESDRTQYF. The CDR3 nucleotides read TGTGCCAGCAGTGAATCAGACAGGACGCAGTATTTT.

This clone has more than one count but fewer than ten. This chain joins TRBV7-6 and TRBJ2-7; 7 nucleotides align to TRBD1. The CDR3 consists of 14 residues. The ends lost 3 bases at V and 4 bases at J; junction bases unmatched: 6. Germline V CDR1 and CDR2: SGHVS, FNYEAQ. The CDR3 reads CASSFGTEGYEQYF. CDR3 DNA sequence: TGTGCCAGCAGCTTCGGGACAGAGGGATACGAGCAGTACTTC. The full variable domain, with the rest looked up from reference TRBV7-6 and TRBJ2-7, is GAGVSQSPRYKVTKRGQDVALRCDPISGHVSLYWYRQALGQGPEFLTYFNYEAQQDKSGLPNDRFSAERPEGSISTLTIQRTEQRDSAMYRCASSFGTEGYEQYFGPGTRLTVT.

The chain combines TRBV20-1 with TRBJ2-1; no clear D. Germline V gene sequence: CDR1 DFQATT, CDR2 SNEGSKA (reference sequence). The CDR3 runs to 11 residues. With 3 bases removed from V and 6 bases from J, the gap between germline ends came to 6 bases. CDR3 loop: CSASPLNEQFF. CDR3 nucleotides: TGCAGTGCTAGCCCCCTCAATGAGCAGTTCTTC.

V and J are TRBV28 and TRBJ2-2; D gene unclear. Germline V gene sequence: CDR1 MDHEN, CDR2 SYDVKM. Trimming cost V 6 bases and J 7 bases, with 9 bases left between them. The CDR3 is 12 amino acids. The CDR3 spells CASSPAVGELFF. CDR3 bases: TGTGCCAGCAGCCCGGCGGTCGGGGAGCTGTTTTTT.

On this clone: Other DNA sequences of this sample code for an identical CDR3. The chain couples TRBV6-1 to TRBJ1-1; D call uncertain. The V gene lost 1 base and the J gene lost 2 bases, with 8 bases spanning the gap. Germline V gene lookup returns CDR1 MNHNS and CDR2 SASEGT. The CDR3 totals 14 residues. CDR3 nucleotides: TGTGCCAGCAGTGAAGGTACGGTTAACACTGAAGCTTTCTTT. It translates to CASSEGTVNTEAFF.

This chain uses TRBV27 with TRBJ1-2; TRBD1 might be the D (6 bases). The CDR3 is 13 amino acids. Germline CDR1 and CDR2: MNHEY and SMNVEV (reference sequence). Trimming shortened V by 3 bases and J by 11 bases, and 16 bases separated the two germline ends. CDR3 in amino acids: CASSFSVSGAYTF. For the CDR3, the DNA is TGTGCCAGCAGTTTCTCTGTCTCAGGGGCTTACACCTTC.

The chain joins TRBV30 to TRBJ1-1, with 7 bases matching TRBD1. Looked up from germline, CDR1 is GTSNPN and CDR2 is SVGIG (reference sequence). Germline trimming cut 3 bases from V and 1 base from J; bases unmatched to any gene: 2. The CDR3 totals 13 residues. The CDR3 here is CAWRGQQNTEAFF. The CDR3, as DNA: TGTGCCTGGAGGGGACAGCAGAACACTGAAGCTTTCTTT. Full variable domain (missing parts from reference TRBV30 and TRBJ1-1): SQTIHQWPATLVQPVGSPLSLECTVEGTSNPNLYWYRQAAGRGLQLLFYSVGIGQISSEVPQNLSASRPQDRQFILSSKKLLLSDSGFYLCAWRGQQNTEAFFGQGTRLTVV.

The rearrangement links TRBV7-9 to TRBJ1-2; a weak D match, TRBD1 (5 bases). The CDR3 length is 14 residues. Germline V gene sequence: CDR1 SEHNR, CDR2 FQNEAQ (reference sequence). Trimming took off 1 base at V and 4 bases at J, with 10 bases between the two ends. The CDR3 coding sequence is TGTGCCAGCAGCTTAGGGGGGGGGAGCTATGGCTACACCTTC. It codes for CASSLGGGSYGYTF.

Here the CDR3 reads CASSYGGQRNIQYF. DNA for the CDR3: TGCGCCAGCAGCTATGGTGGACAGAGAAACATTCAGTACTTC. The chain recombines TRBV5-1 with TRBJ2-4, with D possibly TRBD1 on 6 matching bases. Trimming pared 3 bases from V and 6 bases from J, leaving 13 bases between. This CDR3 spans 14 amino acids. In germline, CDR1 is SGHRS, CDR2 YFSETQ.

CDR3 in DNA: TGTGCCAGCTCCCCGCCTAGCGGGAGTTCCTACAATGAGCAGTTCTTC. Translated: CASSPPSGSSYNEQFF. The genes are TRBV18 and TRBJ2-1; 10 bases are a match to TRBD2. The germline V gene encodes CDR1 KGHSH and CDR2 LQKENI. The CDR3 is made up of 16 amino acids. The trim removed 6 bases at V and 1 base at J, leaving 6 bases unmatched.

This clone was seen a single time. V usage is TRBV18 and J usage is TRBJ1-2, with 7 bases identical to TRBD1. V trimming: 6 bases; J trimming: 3 bases; junction bases outside the gene matches: 25. Germline lookup yields CDR1 KGHSH and CDR2 LQKENI. The CDR3 sequence is 20 residues long. CDR3 protein: CASSRSRPVDRFPTDYGYTF. In DNA, the CDR3 is TGTGCCAGCTCGCGATCGCGGCCAGTGGACAGGTTCCCGACGGACTATGGCTACACCTTC.

The chain has TRBV5-1 and TRBJ2-3; 8 bases agree with TRBD2. The CDR3 is 14 residues long. J was trimmed by 2 bases and V by 5 bases; bases with no gene match: 4. Germline CDR1 and CDR2: SGHRS and YFSETQ. The CDR3 nucleotides read TGCGCCAGCAGATTAGCGGGAATCACAGATACGCAGTATTTT. This gives the protein CASRLAGITDTQYF.

The CDR3 DNA reads as TGTGCCAGTAGTATTGTGGGCTATAATGAAAAACTGTTTTTT. It is translated as CASSIVGYNEKLFF. V and J are TRBV19 and TRBJ1-4; D is undetermined. The CDR3 consists of 14 residues. V was shortened by 3 bases and J by 4 bases, with 9 bases between the two germline ends. Per the germline V gene, CDR1 is LNHDA and CDR2 is SQIVND (reference sequence).

The chain uses TRBV6-4 and TRBJ2-5, with TRBD1 as a possible D gene (5 bases). The J call may be faulty, since TRBJ2-7 better matches the DNA end. Germline V gene lookup returns CDR1 MRHNA and CDR2 SNTAGT. The CDR3 consists of 14 residues. CDR3 sequence (DNA): TGTGCCAGCAGTGGCCAGGGAAGTCTTTACGAGCAGTACTTC. Translated, it gives CASSGQGSLYEQYF.

The V and J genes are TRBV14 and TRBJ1-2; TRBD1 is a possible D gene (6 bases). Germline assignment: CDR1 SGHDN and CDR2 FVKESK. Trimming took off 0 bases at V and 8 bases at J, with 16 bases between the two ends. The CDR3 is made up of 15 amino acids. CDR3 in DNA: TGTGCCAGCAGCCAAGAAGTCGGACAGTATTACGGCTACACCTTC. Its translation: CASSQEVGQYYGYTF.

The J gene is TRBJ1-1, the V gene TRBV2; D unclear. The germline gives CDR1 SNHLY, CDR2 FYNNEI. V lost 10 bases and J 2 bases, leaving 8 bases between the germline ends. The CDR3 extends over 11 amino acids. For the CDR3, the DNA is TGTGCCATCCCCCTAAACACTGAAGCTTTCTTT. This encodes CAIPLNTEAFF.